This TCR beta chain was identified in a study of TIL therapy for anti-PD-1-resistant metastatic lung cancer. Time point indicated: pre-treatment sample, taken before nivolumab and TIL therapy. Germline V gives CDR1 ENHRY, CDR2 SYGVKD. V was trimmed by 0 bases and J by 7 bases, leaving 18 bases between them. The CDR3 sequence is 16 residues long. The immunoSEQ assay was v3. TCRdb's copy holds only in-frame clones and misses some; the assay was immunoSEQ multiplex PCR. The data show about 17,000 clones, with almost 80% seen just once and around 7.4% held by the top ten. The source material was blood, sampled at baseline. This clonotype originated in a person aged 25 to 80 with non-small cell lung cancer. The J gene is TRBJ2-5, the V gene TRBV10-3; D might be TRBD2 (5 bases). This CDR3 is CAISESSGSQLGTQYF. CDR3 DNA: TGTGCCATCAGTGAGTCAAGCGGATCCCAATTAGGGACCCAGTACTTC.